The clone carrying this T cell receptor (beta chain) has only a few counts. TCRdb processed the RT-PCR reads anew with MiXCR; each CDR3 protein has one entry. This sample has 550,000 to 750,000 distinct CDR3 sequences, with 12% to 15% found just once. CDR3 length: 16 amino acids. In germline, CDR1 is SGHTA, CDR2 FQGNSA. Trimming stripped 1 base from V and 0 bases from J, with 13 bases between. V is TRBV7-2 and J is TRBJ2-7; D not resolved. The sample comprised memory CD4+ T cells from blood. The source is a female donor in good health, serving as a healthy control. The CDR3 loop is CASSLVSGIHSYEQYF. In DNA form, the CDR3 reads TGTGCCAGCAGCTTAGTATCTGGGATCCACTCCTACGAGCAGTACTTC.